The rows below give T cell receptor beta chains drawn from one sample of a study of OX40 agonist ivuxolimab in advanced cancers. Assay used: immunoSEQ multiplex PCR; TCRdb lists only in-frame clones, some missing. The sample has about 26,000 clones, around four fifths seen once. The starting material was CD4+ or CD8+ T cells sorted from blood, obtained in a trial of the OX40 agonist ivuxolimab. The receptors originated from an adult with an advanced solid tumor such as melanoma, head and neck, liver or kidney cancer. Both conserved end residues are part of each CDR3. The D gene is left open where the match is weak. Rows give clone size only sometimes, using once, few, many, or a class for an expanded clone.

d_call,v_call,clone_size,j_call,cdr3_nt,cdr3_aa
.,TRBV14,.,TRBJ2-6,TGTGCCAGCAGATCTTCAGTGTGGGGGTCTGGGGCCAACGTCCTGACTTTC,CASRSSVWGSGANVLTF
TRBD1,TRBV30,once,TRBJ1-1,TGTGCCTGGAGTGACGGGACAGACACTGAAGCTTTCTTT,CAWSDGTDTEAFF
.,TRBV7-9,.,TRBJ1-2,TGTGCCAGCAGCCATACAAGTAACTATGGCTACACCTTC,CASSHTSNYGYTF
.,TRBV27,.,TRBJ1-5,TGTGCCAGCAGTCCGGGTTATAGCAATCAGCCCCAGCATTTT,CASSPGYSNQPQHF
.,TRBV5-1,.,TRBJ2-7,TGCGCCAGCAGCTTCTCGGGGGCCGCCTACGAGCAGTACTTC,CASSFSGAAYEQYF
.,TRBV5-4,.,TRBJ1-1,TGTGCCAGCAGTCCCGTCGGGGGACACCTTGCGAACACTGAAGCTTTCTTT,CASSPVGGHLANTEAFF
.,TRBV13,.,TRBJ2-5,TGTGCCAGCAGCTTAGGGAGGGAGACCCAGTACTTC,CASSLGRETQYF
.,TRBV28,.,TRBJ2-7,TGTGCCAGCAGTTTGGGGCCGGGGGTTGGAGCCTACGAGCAGTACTTC,CASSLGPGVGAYEQYF
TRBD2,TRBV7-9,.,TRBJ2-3,TGTGCCAGCAGCTTCGGGACTAGCGGGAGGACAGATACGCAGTATTTT,CASSFGTSGRTDTQYF
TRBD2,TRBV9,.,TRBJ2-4,TGTGCCAGCAGCGTAGGCGGGGGTTTAGCCAAAAACATTCAGTACTTC,CASSVGGGLAKNIQYF
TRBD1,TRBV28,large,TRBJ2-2,TGTGCCAGCAGTCCCGTGGACAGGATAAACACCGGGGAGCTGTTTTTT,CASSPVDRINTGELFF
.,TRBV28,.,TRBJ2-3,TGTGCCAGCAGTTACGCAGACAGGACGGATACGCAGTATTTT,CASSYADRTDTQYF
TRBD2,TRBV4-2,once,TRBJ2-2,TGTGCCAGCAGCCAAGAGGCGGGAGCGGCCGGGGAGCTGTTTTTT,CASSQEAGAAGELFF
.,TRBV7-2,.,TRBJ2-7,TGTGCCAGCAGCAGTATAACACCCTACGAGCAGTACTTC,CASSSITPYEQYF
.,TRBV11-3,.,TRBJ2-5,TGTGCCAGCAGCTCGTGGGACGGACGGGGGACCCAGTACTTC,CASSSWDGRGTQYF
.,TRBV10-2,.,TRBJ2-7,TGCGCCAGCAGGGTACCGGGACCCTTGAGCCCCTACGAGCAGTACTTC,CASRVPGPLSPYEQYF
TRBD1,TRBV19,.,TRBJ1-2,TGTGCCAGTAGTCTATGGACAGGGATTCGCATTTATGGCTACACCTTC,CASSLWTGIRIYGYTF
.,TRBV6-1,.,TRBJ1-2,TGTGCCAGCTCGGGGCCGGAGTATGGCTACACCTTC,CASSGPEYGYTF
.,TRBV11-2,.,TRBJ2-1,TGTGCCAGCAGCTTTGGGTTTGGTGGTGGCAATGAGCAGTTCTTC,CASSFGFGGGNEQFF
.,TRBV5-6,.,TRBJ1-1,TGTGCCAGCACCCCGGGGCAGGGTGAATCCTACACTGAAGCTTTCTTT,CASTPGQGESYTEAFF
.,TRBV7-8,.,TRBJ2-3,TGTGCCAGCAGCCCGGCTTCCGGGCCCTACACAGATACGCAGTATTTT,CASSPASGPYTDTQYF
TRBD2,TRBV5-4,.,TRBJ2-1,TGTGCCAGCAGCTTAAGCGGGGGCTTTTTTAATGAGCAGTTCTTC,CASSLSGGFFNEQFF
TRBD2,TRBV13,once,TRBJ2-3,TGTGCCAGCAGCTTAGGAGTCCTAGCGGGGGGTACGCAGTATTTT,CASSLGVLAGGTQYF
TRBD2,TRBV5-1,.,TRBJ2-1,TGCGCCAGCAGCTTGGGAAATTTAGGAGGGACTAGCGGGCCCTCCTACAATGAGCAGTTCTTC,CASSLGNLGGTSGPSYNEQFF
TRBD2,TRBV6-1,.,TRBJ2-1,TGTGCCAGCAGTCGACTAGCGGGGGGGCCAAATGAGCAGTTCTTC,CASSRLAGGPNEQFF
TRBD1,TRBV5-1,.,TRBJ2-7,TGCGCCAGCAGCAGACCGGGACAGACCTACGAGCAGTACTTC,CASSRPGQTYEQYF
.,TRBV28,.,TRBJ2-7,TGTGCCAGCAGTTTAGCCGGGACCGCGGCTTTGGGGCAGTACTTC,CASSLAGTAALGQYF
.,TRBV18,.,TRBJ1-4,TGTGCCAGCTCATCCGGGCGGGGGAATGAAAAACTGTTTTTT,CASSSGRGNEKLFF
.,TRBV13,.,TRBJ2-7,TGTGCCAGCAGCTTCGACAGTACCTACGAGCAGTACTTC,CASSFDSTYEQYF
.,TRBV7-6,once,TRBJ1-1,TGTGCCAGCAGCTTAGTAATTTCGGGTGCCACTGAAGCTTTCTTT,CASSLVISGATEAFF
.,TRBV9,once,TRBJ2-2,TGTGCCAGCAGCGAGCAGGGTTCCGGGGAGCTGTTTTTT,CASSEQGSGELFF
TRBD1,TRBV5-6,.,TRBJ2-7,TGTGCCAGCAGTTCCCCGGGACAGGGTTTCTACGAGCAGTACTTC,CASSSPGQGFYEQYF
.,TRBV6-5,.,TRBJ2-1,TGTGCCAGCAGTTACTCTATGGGGGGGGCCGATGAGCAGTTCTTC,CASSYSMGGADEQFF
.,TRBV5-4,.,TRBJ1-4,TGTGCCAGCAGCTTGCCCCTCGACGGGGAGGGTGAAAAACTGTTTTTT,CASSLPLDGEGEKLFF